This T cell receptor (beta chain) emerged from a study of neurological immune-mediated disorders. Overall study findings and caveats: Expanded clones shared no CDR3 amino acid sequences across subjects, suggesting private repertoires in all groups. HTLV-1-associated myelopathy ranked highest for TCR clonal expansion and multiple sclerosis lowest, beneath healthy controls.

There are many counts of this clonotype. The antigen remains unidentified. Unsorted libraries used 2 million PBMCs kept at -80 degrees C. Synthesis of cDNA was carried out by template-switch 5'RACE. The reaction used 10-nucleotide random UMIs. TCRdb independently ran MiXCR on the 5' RACE reads; one entry per CDR3 protein. The data contain 25,000 to 30,000 distinct CDR3 sequences, roughly 12% of them singletons. The J segment lost 10 bases and the V segment lost 1 base, leaving 21 bases of the junction unmatched. The CDR3 contains 19 residues. CDR1 and CDR2 (germline): SGHTS, YDEGEE. The rearrangement links TRBV5-8 to TRBJ2-1; TRBD1 aligns across 9 bases. Sequenced input: PBMCs. The clonotype comes from a man between 60 and 75 years old in good health. CDR3 loop: CASSLLDPGGQGPRVEQFF. The CDR3 coding sequence is TGTGCCAGCAGCTTGTTAGACCCAGGGGGACAGGGCCCGCGGGTAGAGCAGTTCTTC.